This TCR beta chain is drawn from a study of control samples from healthy donors and cancer patients. Sequenced by immunoSEQ multiplex PCR; TCRdb stores in-frame clones only, minus some. Seen here are approximately 190,000 clones, about 91% observed once, and the top ten hold approximately 2%. CDR3 size: 13 residues. Trimming removed 4 bases at V and 5 bases at J, with 9 bases between. CDR1 and CDR2 from the germline V gene are WNHNN and SYGVQD (reference sequence). The TCR was taken from a man aged 25 to 40 in good health. Sequencing input: blood. The V and J genes are TRBV10-1 and TRBJ2-1; D is possibly TRBD2 (6 bases). The CDR3 loop reads CASSGLVDNEQFF. CDR3 DNA: TGCGCCAGCAGTGGACTAGTAGACAATGAGCAGTTCTTC.